These 21 T cell receptor beta chains came from one sample sequenced in a study of blood T cell repertoires in COVID-19. The protocol was immunoSEQ multiplex PCR, while the TCRdb copy is restricted to in-frame clones and leaves out a portion. This repertoire shows around 280,000 clones, almost 90% found once; its top ten account for 10% to 12%. The sequencing input was peripheral blood. These receptors were obtained from a woman younger than 45 with COVID-19, enrolled during active disease.

This clone was seen a single time. The CDR3 nucleotides read TGTGCCAGCAGTCTAGGACTAGCGACCACAGATACGCAGTATTTT. Translating it yields CASSLGLATTDTQYF. The chain combines TRBV7-9 with TRBJ2-3; 9 bases align to TRBD2. The V segment lost 6 bases and the J segment 2 bases; nucleotides outside the gene matches: 6. This CDR3 is built from 15 residues. Germline lookup yields CDR1 SEHNR and CDR2 FQNEAQ (reference sequence).

As concerns this clone: At the DNA level, this CDR3 is encoded by other sequences in the same sample as well. The chain combines TRBV2 with TRBJ2-7, with 12 bases lining up with TRBD2. The CDR3 is 14 residues long. Unmatched junction bases numbered 1, after V lost 6 bases and J lost 1 base. Germline CDR1 and CDR2: SNHLY and FYNNEI. CDR3 nucleotide sequence: TGTGCCAGCAGCGGGACTAGCGGGTCCTACGAGCAGTACTTC. Protein sequence: CASSGTSGSYEQYF. Filled out from reference TRBV2 and TRBJ2-7, the complete variable domain reads EPEVTQTPSHQVTQMGQEVILRCVPISNHLYFYWYRQILGQKVEFLVSFYNNEISEKSEIFDDQFSVERPDGSNFTLKIRSTKLEDSAMYFCASSGTSGSYEQYFGPGTRLTVT.

This chain uses TRBV5-6 with TRBJ1-4; D gene unclear. V dropped 0 bases and J dropped 7 bases, with 7 bases sitting between them. CDR3 length: 13 residues. CDR1 is SGHDT, CDR2 YYEEEE, per germline. Here the CDR3 DNA reads TGTGCCAGCAGCTTGGAGGAGAGTGAAAAACTGTTTTTT. It is translated as CASSLEESEKLFF.

The rearrangement joins TRBV4-1 to TRBJ1-3; D call uncertain. Trimming cost V 2 bases and J 0 bases, with 11 bases left between them. The CDR3 extends over 16 amino acids. The germline V gene encodes CDR1 MGHRA and CDR2 YSYEKL. The CDR3 here is CASSQTPPSSGNTIYF. CDR3 nucleotide sequence: TGCGCCAGCAGCCAAACCCCACCGAGCTCTGGAAACACCATATATTTT.

This chain uses TRBV14 with TRBJ2-7, with D perhaps TRBD2 (5 bases). Germline assignment: CDR1 SGHDN and CDR2 FVKESK. This CDR3 comprises 14 residues. V was cut by 3 bases and J by 3 bases, with 12 bases left in between. This chain's CDR3 is CASSHKGLLYEQYF. The CDR3, as DNA: TGTGCCAGCAGCCACAAAGGACTTCTCTACGAGCAGTACTTC.

The J gene is TRBJ2-3, the V gene TRBV10-2; 9 bases fit TRBD2. Trimming cost V 7 bases and J 4 bases; bases outside gene matches: 6. The V gene's germline CDR1 is WSHSY and CDR2 SAAADI. The CDR3 loop spans 14 amino acids. The CDR3 is CASNTAGGADTQYF. The DNA of the CDR3 is TGCGCCAGCAACACAGCGGGAGGAGCAGATACGCAGTATTTT.

The chain recombines TRBV6-1 with TRBJ2-2; TRBD2 matches 7 bases. CDR1 and CDR2 (germline): MNHNS, SASEGT. The CDR3 spans 16 residues. With 0 bases clipped from V and 7 bases from J, the junction kept 8 bases outside the gene matches. CDR3 residues: CASSEAGTTLGGELFF. CDR3 coding DNA: TGTGCCAGCAGTGAAGCCGGGACTACCTTGGGCGGGGAGCTGTTTTTT.

The V gene is TRBV7-9, the J gene TRBJ2-2, with D possibly matching TRBD1 (6 bases). Germline V gives CDR1 SEHNR, CDR2 FQNEAQ (reference sequence). This CDR3 spans 14 amino acids. V lost 5 bases and J lost 4, with 11 bases in between. The CDR3: CASSQGSSTGELFF. CDR3 in DNA: TGTGCCAGCAGCCAGGGGTCCAGCACCGGGGAGCTGTTTTTT. The whole variable domain, remainder taken from reference TRBV7-9 and TRBJ2-2, is DTGVSQNPRHKITKRGQNVTFRCDPISEHNRLYWYRQTLGQGPEFLTYFQNEAQLEKSRLLSDRFSAERPKGSFSTLEIQRTEQGDSAMYLCASSQGSSTGELFFGEGSRLTVL.

The V and J genes are TRBV28 and TRBJ1-1, with no clear D. With 6 bases removed from V and 5 bases from J, the gap between germline ends came to 19 bases. The CDR3 runs 15 residues. Germline V gives CDR1 MDHEN, CDR2 SYDVKM. CDR3 in DNA: TGTGCCAGCAGGCTCGCGGGTGCTACGGAGACTGAAGCTTTCTTT. It codes for CASRLAGATETEAFF. The entire variable domain, with the rest obtained from reference TRBV28 and TRBJ1-1, is as follows: DVKVTQSSRYLVKRTGEKVFLECVQDMDHENMFWYRQDPGLGLRLIYFSYDVKMKEKGDIPEGYSVSREKKERFSLILESASTNQTSMYLCASRLAGATETEAFFGQGTRLTVV.

The chain recombines TRBV9 with TRBJ2-1, with D possibly being TRBD2 (5 bases). The CDR3 is 15 amino acids. V was clipped by 2 bases and J by 1 base, with 10 bases between them. Germline V CDR1 and CDR2: SGDLS, YYNGEE. The CDR3 sequence: CASSVRTGSYNEQFF. The CDR3, as DNA: TGTGCCAGCAGCGTCCGGACTGGATCCTACAATGAGCAGTTCTTC.

This chain joins TRBV4-1 and TRBJ2-7, with D perhaps TRBD2 (5 bases). This CDR3 comprises 15 residues. V dropped 4 bases and J dropped 0 bases, with 13 bases sitting between them. Germline lookup yields CDR1 MGHRA and CDR2 YSYEKL. CDR3 in amino acids: CASSPGSLPSYEQYF. DNA of the CDR3: TGCGCCAGCAGCCCGGGGTCTCTTCCCTCCTACGAGCAGTACTTC.

V usage is TRBV6-5 and J usage is TRBJ1-1; TRBD1 matches at 7 bases. Germline CDR1 reads MNHEY; CDR2 reads SVGAGI. The CDR3 loop spans 15 amino acids. Trimming at V came to 2 bases and at J to 3 bases, leaving 6 bases not matched to a gene. Here the CDR3 DNA reads TGTGCCAGCAGTTACGGGGCAGGGGGGCACACTGAAGCTTTCTTT. It is translated as CASSYGAGGHTEAFF.

The chain employs TRBV12-5 and TRBJ2-3; the match to TRBD2 covers 7 bases. The CDR3 has 12 amino acids. After removal of 5 bases from V and 5 bases from J, the junction contained 1 base not matched to a gene. Looked up from germline, CDR1 is LGHNT and CDR2 is FRNRAP. The CDR3 here is CASGPGGDTQYF. The CDR3 nucleotides read TGTGCTAGTGGTCCGGGGGGAGATACGCAGTATTTT.

The chain links TRBV7-2 to TRBJ2-7, with TRBD2 matching 13 bases. The V and J ends lost 5 bases and 4 bases, in that order; junction bases with no gene match: 8. Germline CDR1 and CDR2: SGHTA and FQGNSA. The CDR3 is 16 amino acids. Here the CDR3 reads CASSPRTSGRRYEQYF. The DNA of the CDR3 is TGTGCCAGCAGCCCTCGGACTAGCGGGAGACGGTACGAGCAGTACTTC.

The chain joins TRBV6-5 to TRBJ2-7; D is possibly TRBD2 (6 bases). The V end was cut by 0 bases, the J end by 2 bases, with 14 bases between. The CDR3 runs 16 residues. Germline values: CDR1 MNHEY, CDR2 SVGAGI. The CDR3 sequence: CASSYSRSEGPYEQYF. DNA of the CDR3: TGTGCCAGCAGTTACTCGAGGTCGGAGGGGCCCTACGAGCAGTACTTC.

Notes on this clone: A junction end diverges from the germline sequence, so it may reflect a read error. The chain carries TRBV7-7 and TRBJ2-7; 11 bases fit TRBD2. Per the germline V gene, CDR1 is SSHAT and CDR2 is FNYEAQ (reference sequence). The CDR3 has 16 residues. The CDR3 loop is CASSPRVAGGWDEQYF. CDR3 in DNA: TGTGCTAGCAGCCCGCGGGTAGCGGGAGGGTGGGACGAGCAGTACTTC.

As to this clone: One end of the junction varies from germline; a read error may be responsible. This rearrangement joins TRBV7-7 to TRBJ2-3, with 9 bases aligning to TRBD2. Germline V gives CDR1 SSHAT, CDR2 FNYEAQ (reference sequence). This CDR3 is built from 16 residues. The CDR3 bases are TGTGCTAGCAGCCCTGGGGTAGCGGGAGTGGGAGATACGCAGTATTTT. This gives the protein CASSPGVAGVGDTQYF.

J is TRBJ2-7 and V is TRBV30; TRBD2 matches 8 bases. Looked up from germline, CDR1 is GTSNPN and CDR2 is SVGIG (reference sequence). J was trimmed by 2 bases and V by 0 bases; bases with no gene match: 18. The CDR3 consists of 19 residues. This CDR3 reads CAWSVLTGLARTGPYEQYF. CDR3 sequence (DNA): TGTGCCTGGAGTGTACTTACAGGACTAGCTCGCACCGGCCCCTACGAGCAGTACTTC.

The V gene is TRBV6-6, the J gene TRBJ1-5; 7 bases are shared with TRBD1. This CDR3 region has 15 residues. J lost 4 bases, V lost 2 bases, and 5 bases had no gene match. Looked up from germline, CDR1 is MNHNY and CDR2 is SVGAGI (reference sequence). CDR3 amino acids: CASSYGGRGNQPQHF. CDR3 bases: TGTGCCAGCAGTTACGGAGGCAGGGGGAATCAGCCCCAGCATTTT.

This chain joins TRBV18 and TRBJ1-2; maybe TRBD1 (5 bases). The CDR3 is 14 residues long. Trimming cost V 3 bases and J 2 bases, with 10 bases left between them. Germline V CDR1 and CDR2: KGHSH, LQKENI. Written as DNA, the CDR3 is TGTGCCAGCTCACCCGCACGGGGGAACTATGGCTACACCTTC. Protein: CASSPARGNYGYTF.

This clone was counted only a few times. J is TRBJ2-1 and V is TRBV5-1; TRBD1 agrees at 9 bases. The germline gives CDR1 SGHRS, CDR2 YFSETQ. The CDR3 is made up of 14 amino acids. V lost 4 bases, J lost 7 bases, and 6 bases stayed unmatched. CDR3 DNA: TGCGCCAGCAGCCCATCGGACAGGGGAAATGAGCAGTTCTTC. Protein sequence: CASSPSDRGNEQFF. Combining the CDR3 with reference TRBV5-1 and TRBJ2-1 gives the whole variable domain KAGVTQTPRYLIKTRGQQVTLSCSPISGHRSVSWYQQTPGQGLQFLFEYFSETQRNKGNFPGRFSGRQFSNSRSEMNVSTLELGDSALYLCASSPSDRGNEQFFGPGTRLTVL.